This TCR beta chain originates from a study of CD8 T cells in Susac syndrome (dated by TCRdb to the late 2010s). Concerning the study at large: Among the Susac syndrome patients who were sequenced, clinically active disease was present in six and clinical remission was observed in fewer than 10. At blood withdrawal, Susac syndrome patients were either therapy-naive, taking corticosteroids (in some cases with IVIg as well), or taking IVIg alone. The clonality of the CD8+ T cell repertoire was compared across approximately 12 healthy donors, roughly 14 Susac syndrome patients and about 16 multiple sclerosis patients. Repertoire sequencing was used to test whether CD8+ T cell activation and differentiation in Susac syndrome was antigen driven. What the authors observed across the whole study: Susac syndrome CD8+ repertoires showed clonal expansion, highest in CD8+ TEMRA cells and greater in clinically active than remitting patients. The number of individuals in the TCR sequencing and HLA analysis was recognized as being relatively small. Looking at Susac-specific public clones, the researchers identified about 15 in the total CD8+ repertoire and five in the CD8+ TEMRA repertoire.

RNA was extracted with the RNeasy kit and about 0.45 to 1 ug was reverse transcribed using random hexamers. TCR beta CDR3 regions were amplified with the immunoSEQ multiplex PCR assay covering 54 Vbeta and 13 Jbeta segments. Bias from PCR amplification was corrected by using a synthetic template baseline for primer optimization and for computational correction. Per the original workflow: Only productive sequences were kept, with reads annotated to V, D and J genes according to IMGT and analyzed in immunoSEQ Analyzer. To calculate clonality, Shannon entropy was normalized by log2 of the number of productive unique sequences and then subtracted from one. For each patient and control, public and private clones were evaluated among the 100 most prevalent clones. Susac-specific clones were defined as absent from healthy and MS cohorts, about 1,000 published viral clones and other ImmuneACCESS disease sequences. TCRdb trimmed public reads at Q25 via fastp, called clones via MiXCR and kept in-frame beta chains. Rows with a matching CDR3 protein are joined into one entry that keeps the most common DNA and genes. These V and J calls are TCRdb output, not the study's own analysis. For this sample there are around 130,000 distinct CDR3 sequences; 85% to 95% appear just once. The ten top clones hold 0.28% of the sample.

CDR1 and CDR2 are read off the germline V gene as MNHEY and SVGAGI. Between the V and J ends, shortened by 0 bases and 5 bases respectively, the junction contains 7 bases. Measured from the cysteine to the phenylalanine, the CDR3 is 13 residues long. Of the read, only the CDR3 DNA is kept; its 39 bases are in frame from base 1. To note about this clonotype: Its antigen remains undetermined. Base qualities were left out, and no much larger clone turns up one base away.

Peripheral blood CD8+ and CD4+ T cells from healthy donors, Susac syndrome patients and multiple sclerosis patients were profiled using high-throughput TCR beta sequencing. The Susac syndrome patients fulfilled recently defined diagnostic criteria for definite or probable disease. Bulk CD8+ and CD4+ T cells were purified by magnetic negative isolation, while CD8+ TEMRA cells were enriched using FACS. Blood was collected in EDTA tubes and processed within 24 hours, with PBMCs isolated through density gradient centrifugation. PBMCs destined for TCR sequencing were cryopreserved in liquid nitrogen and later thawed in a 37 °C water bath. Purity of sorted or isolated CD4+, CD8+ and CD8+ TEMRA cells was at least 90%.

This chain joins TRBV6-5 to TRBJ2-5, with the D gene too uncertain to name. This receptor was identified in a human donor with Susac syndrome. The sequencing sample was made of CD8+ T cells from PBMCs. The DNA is TGTGCCAGCAGTTACTCTCGGTGGGAGACCCAGTACTTC. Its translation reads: CASSYSRWETQYF.